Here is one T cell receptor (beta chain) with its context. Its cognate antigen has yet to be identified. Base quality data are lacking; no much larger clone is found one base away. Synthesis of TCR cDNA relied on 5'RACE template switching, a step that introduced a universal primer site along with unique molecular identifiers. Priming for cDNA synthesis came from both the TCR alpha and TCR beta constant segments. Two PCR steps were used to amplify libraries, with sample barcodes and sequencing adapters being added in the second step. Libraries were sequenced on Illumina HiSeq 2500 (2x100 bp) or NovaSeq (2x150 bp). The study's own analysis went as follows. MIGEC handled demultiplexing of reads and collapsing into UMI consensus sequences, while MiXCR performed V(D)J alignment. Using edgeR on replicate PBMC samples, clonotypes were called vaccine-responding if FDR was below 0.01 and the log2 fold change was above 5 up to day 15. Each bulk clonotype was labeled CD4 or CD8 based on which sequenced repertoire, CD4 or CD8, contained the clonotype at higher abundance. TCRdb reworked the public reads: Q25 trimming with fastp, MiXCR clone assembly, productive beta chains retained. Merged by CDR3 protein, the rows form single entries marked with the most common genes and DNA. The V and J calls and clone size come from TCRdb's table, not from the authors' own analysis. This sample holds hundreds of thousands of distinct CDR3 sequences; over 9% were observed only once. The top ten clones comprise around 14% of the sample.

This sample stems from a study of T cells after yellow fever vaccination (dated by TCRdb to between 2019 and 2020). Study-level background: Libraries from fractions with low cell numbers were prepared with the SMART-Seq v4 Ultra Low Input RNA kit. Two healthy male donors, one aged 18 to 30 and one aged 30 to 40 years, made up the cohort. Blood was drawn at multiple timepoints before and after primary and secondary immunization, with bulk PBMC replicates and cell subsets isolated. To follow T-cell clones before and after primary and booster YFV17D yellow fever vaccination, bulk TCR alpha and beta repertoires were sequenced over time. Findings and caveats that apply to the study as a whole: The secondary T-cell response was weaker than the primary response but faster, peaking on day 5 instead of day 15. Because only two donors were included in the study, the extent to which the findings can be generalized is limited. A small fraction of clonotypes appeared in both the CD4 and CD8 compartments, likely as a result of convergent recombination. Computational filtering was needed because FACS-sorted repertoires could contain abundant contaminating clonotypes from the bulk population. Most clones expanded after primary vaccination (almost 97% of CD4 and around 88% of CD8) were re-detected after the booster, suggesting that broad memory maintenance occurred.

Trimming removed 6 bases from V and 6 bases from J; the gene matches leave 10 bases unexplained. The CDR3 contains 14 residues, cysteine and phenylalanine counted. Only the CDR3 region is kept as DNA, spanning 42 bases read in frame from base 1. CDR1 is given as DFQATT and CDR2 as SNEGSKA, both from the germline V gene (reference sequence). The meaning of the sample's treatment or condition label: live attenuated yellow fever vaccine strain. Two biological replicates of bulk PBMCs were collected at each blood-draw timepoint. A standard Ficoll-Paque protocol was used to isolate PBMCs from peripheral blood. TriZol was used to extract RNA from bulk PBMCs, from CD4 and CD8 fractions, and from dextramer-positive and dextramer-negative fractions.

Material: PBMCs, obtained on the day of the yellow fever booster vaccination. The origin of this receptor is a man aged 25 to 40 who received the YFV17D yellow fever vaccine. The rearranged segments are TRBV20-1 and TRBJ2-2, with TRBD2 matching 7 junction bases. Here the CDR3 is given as CSAVPPSGAGELFF. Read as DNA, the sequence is TGCAGTGCAGTTCCCCCTAGCGGTGCCGGGGAGCTGTTTTTT.